Shown below are 26 T cell receptor beta chains from a single sample sequenced in a study of cytomegalovirus exposure and HLA in healthy donors. Vbeta (60) and Jbeta (13) primers were used in the PCR. Method: immunoSEQ multiplex PCR; TCRdb's copy keeps in-frame clones and lacks some. The sample has approximately 160,000 clones, roughly three quarters seen once. Sequencing was done on a sample of PBMCs. These receptors were collected from a male donor in good health and CMV-seropositive.

The rearrangement uses TRBV6-1 and TRBJ1-5, with 10 bases lining up with TRBD1. CDR1 is MNHNS and CDR2 is SASEGT in the germline V gene. The V and J ends lost 9 bases and 6 bases, in that order; junction bases with no gene match: 8. The CDR3 loop spans 14 amino acids. CDR3 in amino acids: CASAGTGEVQPQHF. In DNA, the CDR3 is TGTGCCAGTGCCGGGACAGGGGAGGTTCAGCCCCAGCATTTT.

V and J are TRBV7-9 and TRBJ2-7; 9 positions match TRBD2. Germline CDR1 and CDR2: SEHNR and FQNEAQ (reference sequence). The CDR3 has 14 amino acids. Trimming at V came to 7 bases and at J to 5 bases, leaving 9 bases not matched to a gene. This CDR3 is CASTAGGLPDEQYF. The DNA of the CDR3 is TGTGCCAGCACCGCGGGGGGGCTTCCAGACGAGCAGTACTTC. The variable domain in full, completed from reference TRBV7-9 and TRBJ2-7, reads DTGVSQNPRHKITKRGQNVTFRCDPISEHNRLYWYRQTLGQGPEFLTYFQNEAQLEKSRLLSDRFSAERPKGSFSTLEIQRTEQGDSAMYLCASTAGGLPDEQYFGPGTRLTVT.

The rearrangement links TRBV7-2 to TRBJ2-3; 13 bases agree with TRBD2. Germline assignment: CDR1 SGHTA and CDR2 FQGNSA. This CDR3 has 17 amino acids. The ends lost 1 base at V and 5 bases at J; junction bases unmatched: 6. The CDR3 is CASSLGTSGGLVDTQYF. The CDR3 DNA follows: TGTGCCAGCAGCTTAGGGACTAGCGGGGGTCTGGTAGATACGCAGTATTTT.

This sequence joins TRBV9 and TRBJ1-2; D perhaps matches TRBD1 (6 bases). Trimming removed 0 bases from V and 7 bases from J, with 19 bases in between. The germline gives CDR1 SGDLS, CDR2 YYNGEE. The CDR3 contains 16 residues. For the CDR3, the DNA is TGTGCCAGCAGCGTAGCCCTCACCTACAGGGAGGGTGGCTACACCTTC. This codes for CASSVALTYREGGYTF.

This clone was observed a handful of times. The chain has TRBV10-2 and TRBJ2-5; TRBD2 is a possible D gene (5 bases). This CDR3 is built from 14 residues. V gave up 8 bases and J gave up 5 bases, with 18 bases separating them. Germline CDR1 is WSHSY and CDR2 is SAAADI. CDR3 sequence: CASSSPSRGETQYF. DNA for the CDR3: TGCGCCAGCTCTAGCCCTTCCCGAGGGGAGACCCAGTACTTC.

The J gene is TRBJ2-2, the V gene TRBV7-9, with D maybe TRBD2 (6 bases). Germline-derived CDR1 and CDR2 are SEHNR and FQNEAQ (reference sequence). This CDR3 has 16 amino acids. Trimming removed 5 bases at V and 2 bases at J, with 15 bases between. The CDR3 loop reads CASSQAGPSNTGELFF. The CDR3 nucleotides are TGTGCCAGCAGCCAGGCGGGACCCTCCAACACCGGGGAGCTGTTTTTT.

The V and J genes are TRBV11-2 and TRBJ2-1; 14 bases agree with TRBD2. J gave up 10 bases and V 1 base, and 6 bases lay outside the gene matches. Germline CDR1 is SGHAT and CDR2 is FQNNGV. This CDR3 contains 16 residues. CDR3: CASSLGSGLAGEEQFF. CDR3 nucleotide sequence: TGTGCCAGCAGCTTAGGCTCGGGACTAGCGGGGGAAGAGCAGTTCTTC.

The rearrangement uses TRBV7-3 and TRBJ2-2; 9 bases match TRBD2. V trimming: 5 bases; J trimming: 5 bases; junction bases outside the gene matches: 12. Looked up from germline, CDR1 is SGHTA and CDR2 is FQGTGA. The CDR3 runs 17 residues. The CDR3: CASSPSWGAGGTGELFF. CDR3 DNA sequence: TGTGCCAGCAGCCCCAGCTGGGGAGCGGGGGGTACCGGGGAGCTGTTTTTT.

In its sample, this clone was seen a few times. The J gene is TRBJ2-3, the V gene TRBV13, with D hard to call. The CDR3 contains 16 residues. V lost 5 bases and J lost 2, with 17 bases in between. Germline assignment: CDR1 PRHDT and CDR2 FYEKMQ (reference sequence). CDR3: CASSPPGGTITDTQYF. CDR3 in DNA: TGTGCCAGCAGCCCCCCCGGCGGCACTATCACAGATACGCAGTATTTT.

This clone was counted a single time. The J gene is TRBJ2-3, the V gene TRBV5-1; perhaps TRBD2 as D (6 bases). The V gene lost 1 base and the J gene lost 1 base, with 10 bases spanning the gap. The CDR3 extends over 15 amino acids. Germline CDR1 is SGHRS and CDR2 is YFSETQ. As DNA, the CDR3 is TGCGCCAGCAGCTTGTCGACGGGGGGCACAGATACGCAGTATTTT. This gives the protein CASSLSTGGTDTQYF. The full variable domain, in which reference TRBV5-1 and TRBJ2-3 provide the parts outside the CDR3, is KAGVTQTPRYLIKTRGQQVTLSCSPISGHRSVSWYQQTPGQGLQFLFEYFSETQRNKGNFPGRFSGRQFSNSRSEMNVSTLELGDSALYLCASSLSTGGTDTQYFGPGTRLTVL.

The J gene is TRBJ1-5, the V gene TRBV19; the match to TRBD1 covers 9 bases. Germline CDR1 LNHDA, CDR2 SQIVND (reference sequence). CDR3 length: 13 residues. Trimming removed 5 bases from V and 6 bases from J; junction bases left unmatched: 2. The CDR3 nucleotides read TGTGCCAGTAGTGGGACAGGGTTTCAGCCCCAGCATTTT. Residues: CASSGTGFQPQHF.

The chain has TRBV18 and TRBJ2-2; TRBD1 matches at 7 bases. Germline CDR1 reads KGHSH; CDR2 reads LQKENI. This CDR3 comprises 17 residues. V lost 2 bases, J lost 6 bases, and 12 bases stayed unmatched. The CDR3 is CASSPATGALGSGELFF. The CDR3 nucleotides read TGTGCCAGCTCACCAGCCACAGGGGCGCTGGGATCCGGGGAGCTGTTTTTT.

This sequence joins TRBV30 and TRBJ1-2, with TRBD1 matching over 8 bases. Per the germline V gene, CDR1 is GTSNPN and CDR2 is SVGIG (reference sequence). CDR3 length equals 14 residues. V trimming: 2 bases; J trimming: 5 bases; junction bases outside the gene matches: 7. As DNA, the CDR3 is TGTGCCTGGAGTCGGGACAGGCGGGAGTATGGCTACACCTTC. Its protein is CAWSRDRREYGYTF.

This clone occurred a few times. This rearrangement joins TRBV9 to TRBJ2-6; D uncertain. V gave up 0 bases and J gave up 5 bases, with 6 bases separating them. Germline CDR1 SGDLS, CDR2 YYNGEE. The CDR3 extends over 14 amino acids. The CDR3 is CASSVERWANVLTF. The CDR3 nucleotides read TGTGCCAGCAGCGTAGAACGGTGGGCCAACGTCCTGACTTTC.

This clone was seen only a few times. This chain links TRBV2 with TRBJ2-3; the D gene is possibly TRBD2 (6 bases). Germline values: CDR1 SNHLY, CDR2 FYNNEI. The CDR3 sequence is 14 residues long. V shed 3 bases and J shed 8 bases, with 15 bases lying between them. CDR3 coding DNA: TGTGCCAGCAGTGAGGGCCCTCTTAGCGGTACGCAGTATTTT. Protein: CASSEGPLSGTQYF.

The chain uses TRBV29-1 and TRBJ2-1, with TRBD2 matching 9 bases. The CDR3 sequence is 14 residues long. Germline lookup yields CDR1 SQVTM and CDR2 ANQGSEA. V gave up 7 bases and J gave up 0 bases; unmatched junction bases: 4. CDR3: CSAPAGGSYNEQFF. DNA for the CDR3: TGCAGCGCCCCAGCGGGAGGCTCCTACAATGAGCAGTTCTTC.

V usage is TRBV15 and J usage is TRBJ1-5, with 8 bases matching TRBD1. The CDR3 is 16 amino acids. CDR1 is LNHNV and CDR2 is YYDKDF in the germline V gene (reference sequence). The V segment lost 4 bases and the J segment 3 bases; nucleotides outside the gene matches: 8. The CDR3 nucleotides read TGTGCCACCAGCACAAGGACAGGGAGGACCAATCAGCCCCAGCATTTT. Translating it yields CATSTRTGRTNQPQHF.

This clone was detected only once. CDR3 nucleotides: TGTGCCAGCAGTGAAATAATAGGGGGCTTTGGCTACACCTTC. Translated: CASSEIIGGFGYTF. The V call is TRBV6-1, the J call TRBJ1-2; TRBD1 matches at 7 bases. Germline trimming cut 2 bases from V and 7 bases from J; bases unmatched to any gene: 7. Germline V lookup: CDR1 MNHNS, CDR2 SASEGT. The CDR3 loop spans 14 amino acids.

A few counts support this clone. Different DNA sequences within this sample yield the same CDR3. The rearrangement joins TRBV20-1 to TRBJ2-5; a possible D gene is TRBD1 (6 bases). The CDR3 runs to 11 residues. From germline, CDR1 is DFQATT and CDR2 SNEGSKA (reference sequence). V lost 7 bases and J lost 1, with 7 bases in between. The DNA of the CDR3 is TGCAGTGGGACAGTCCAAGAGACCCAGTACTTC. It is translated as CSGTVQETQYF.

This chain joins TRBV13 and TRBJ2-7; 8 nucleotides agree with TRBD1. CDR1 PRHDT and CDR2 FYEKMQ come from the germline V gene (reference sequence). The CDR3 is made up of 13 amino acids. Trimming at V came to 5 bases and at J to 5 bases, leaving 5 bases not matched to a gene. CDR3 sequence reads: CASSGDRGHEQYF. The DNA for the CDR3 is TGTGCCAGCAGCGGCGACAGGGGCCACGAGCAGTACTTC.

This chain joins TRBV11-2 and TRBJ2-1; D possibly corresponds to TRBD2 (7 bases). V gave up 1 base and J gave up 4 bases, with 14 bases separating them. Germline lookup yields CDR1 SGHAT and CDR2 FQNNGV. This CDR3 has 16 residues. This CDR3 reads CASSLGAGAEYNEQFF. The CDR3 DNA reads TGTGCCAGCAGCTTAGGTGCGGGGGCCGAGTACAATGAGCAGTTCTTC. Full variable domain (remainder filled in from reference TRBV11-2 and TRBJ2-1): EAGVAQSPRYKIIEKRQSVAFWCNPISGHATLYWYQQILGQGPKLLIQFQNNGVVDDSQLPKDRFSAERLKGVDSTLKIQPAKLEDSAVYLCASSLGAGAEYNEQFFGPGTRLTVL.

This chain joins TRBV6-4 and TRBJ2-1; TRBD2 might be the D (7 bases). Germline V gene lookup returns CDR1 MRHNA and CDR2 SNTAGT. The length of the CDR3 is 13 residues. Trimming took off 4 bases at V and 10 bases at J, with 14 bases between the two ends. This CDR3 is CASSGEGGSEQFF. The DNA for the CDR3 is TGTGCCAGCAGTGGTGAGGGGGGGAGCGAGCAGTTCTTC.

This clone has a handful of counts. The chain combines TRBV2 with TRBJ1-4; D perhaps matches TRBD1 (5 bases). From germline, CDR1 is SNHLY and CDR2 FYNNEI. The CDR3 extends over 15 amino acids. V lost 4 bases and J 7 bases, leaving 16 bases between the germline ends. The CDR3: CASSGGALEGEKLFF. CDR3 DNA sequence: TGTGCCAGCAGTGGCGGGGCCCTAGAAGGTGAAAAACTGTTTTTT.

This clone was detected only once. The chain couples TRBV2 to TRBJ1-2; 9 bases fit TRBD1. V was pared by 7 bases and J by 4 bases, with 13 bases of the junction left unmatched. The CDR3 length is 16 residues. CDR1 SNHLY and CDR2 FYNNEI come from the germline V gene. CDR3 amino acids: CASILTGGWNSYGYTF. CDR3 DNA sequence: TGTGCCAGCATTTTAACAGGGGGCTGGAACAGCTATGGCTACACCTTC.

The chain joins TRBV9 to TRBJ2-1; 14 nucleotides align to TRBD2. With 0 bases clipped from V and 7 bases from J, the junction kept 6 bases outside the gene matches. This CDR3 is 17 amino acids long. Germline V gene data show CDR1 as SGDLS and CDR2 as YYNGEE. CDR3 amino acids: CASSVVGTSGGLNEQFF. The CDR3 DNA sequence: TGTGCCAGCAGCGTAGTAGGGACTAGCGGGGGCCTGAATGAGCAGTTCTTC.

This clone has a single count. This sequence joins TRBV30 and TRBJ1-3; D is unresolved. The CDR3 is 13 amino acids. CDR1 is GTSNPN, CDR2 SVGIG, per germline (reference sequence). V was pared by 2 bases and J by 0 bases, with 5 bases between. The CDR3 nucleotides read TGTGCCTGGAGTTCGAGCTCTGGAAACACCATATATTTT. This sequence encodes CAWSSSSGNTIYF.